The sequence of this T cell receptor (beta chain) was determined in a study of response to subunit inactivated influenza vaccine. Comment on this clonotype: The antigen is unknown.

CDR3 size: 16 residues. The V gene end was trimmed by 0 bases and the J gene end by 5 bases; junction bases not matched to a gene: 8. TCRdb independently ran MiXCR on the RT-PCR reads; one entry per CDR3 protein. Of over 400,000 distinct CDR3 sequences listed, 13% are singletons. Points from the study as a whole: Each seasonal influenza vaccination recruits few new T cells, the authors suggested.

The clonotype was recovered from a man aged 45-65 years who received an inactivated influenza vaccine. V gene TRBV12-3 or TRBV12-4 combines with J gene TRBJ1-1; the match to TRBD1 covers 8 bases. Specimen: PBMCs from blood, collected 40 to 50 days after vaccination. This chain's CDR3 is CASSLAAGGSGTEAFF. CDR3 coding DNA: TGTGCCAGCAGTTTAGCGGCAGGGGGCTCGGGGACTGAAGCTTTCTTT.